The rows below give T cell receptor beta chains drawn from one sample of a study of T cell changes during pregnancy in multiple sclerosis. Only in-frame clones appear in the TCRdb table, and some are missing; sequencing was by immunoSEQ multiplex PCR. The sample yields tens of thousands of clones, less than 95% seen once. Sample: peripheral blood, taken in the second trimester of pregnancy. These receptors were collected from a female donor with multiple sclerosis, enrolled in a pregnancy study. Each CDR3 is given with its conserved first and last residue. A D gene is named only where the DNA matches it firmly. Not all rows give a size; the values are once, few, many and, for expanded clones, a class.

D: NA; V: TRBV6-1; J: TRBJ2-5; size: NA; DNA: TGTGCCAGCAGTGAAGCGTTGGCCCTAGGGGCTTCCATCGGGGAGACCCAGTACTTC; CDR3: CASSEALALGASIGETQYF
D: NA; V: TRBV27; J: TRBJ1-2; size: NA; DNA: TGTGCCAGCAGTTTAGCGATTGGCTATGGCTACACCTTC; CDR3: CASSLAIGYGYTF
D: TRBD2; V: TRBV7-3; J: TRBJ2-3; size: NA; DNA: TGTGCCAGCAGCTTACGTCCTAGCGGGGGGCTTTCTCCTAGCACAGATACGCAGTATTTT; CDR3: CASSLRPSGGLSPSTDTQYF
D: TRBD1; V: TRBV2; J: TRBJ2-2; size: once; DNA: TGTGCCAGCAAGGGGGCTTTGGACACCGGGGAGCTGTTTTTT; CDR3: CASKGALDTGELFF
D: NA; V: TRBV19; J: TRBJ1-2; size: once; DNA: TGTGCCAGTAGTATAAGACGGCAGGTAGCTAACTATGGCTACACCTTC; CDR3: CASSIRRQVANYGYTF
D: TRBD1; V: TRBV29-1; J: TRBJ2-1; size: NA; DNA: TGCAGCGGCGCGGGACAGGGGATTAATGAGCAGTTCTTC; CDR3: CSGAGQGINEQFF
D: TRBD1; V: TRBV18; J: TRBJ2-1; size: NA; DNA: TGTGCCAGCTCACCAGTGACAGGGTACAATGAGCAGTTCTTC; CDR3: CASSPVTGYNEQFF
D: NA; V: TRBV5-5; J: TRBJ2-1; size: NA; DNA: TGTGCCAGCAGCTTACTACCCCCTTCCTACAATGAGCAGTTCTTC; CDR3: CASSLLPPSYNEQFF
D: TRBD2; V: TRBV9; J: TRBJ2-5; size: NA; DNA: TGTGCCAGCAGCGTCGGGACTAGCGGGGGGGCAGAGACCCAGTACTTC; CDR3: CASSVGTSGGAETQYF
D: TRBD1; V: TRBV9; J: TRBJ1-1; size: NA; DNA: TGTGCCAGCAGCTTTAGGACAGGGTCTGAAGCTTTCTTT; CDR3: CASSFRTGSEAFF
D: NA; V: TRBV18; J: TRBJ2-7; size: once; DNA: TGTGCCAGCTCACCACCGGAGTACGAGCAGTACTTC; CDR3: CASSPPEYEQYF
D: NA; V: TRBV6-1; J: TRBJ1-1; size: NA; DNA: TGTGCCAGCAGTGAAGCAAGACCGGGGAACACTGAAGCTTTCTTT; CDR3: CASSEARPGNTEAFF
D: NA; V: TRBV1; J: TRBJ2-3; size: NA; DNA: TGCACCAGCAGCCAAGCGAGTGAGCGGATTAGGACAGATACGCAGTATTTT; CDR3: CTSSQASERIRTDTQYF
D: NA; V: TRBV2; J: TRBJ1-1; size: once; DNA: TGTGCCAGCAGTCGGACTTCCGGGAACACTGAAGCTTTCTTT; CDR3: CASSRTSGNTEAFF
D: NA; V: TRBV4-2; J: TRBJ1-5; size: NA; DNA: TGTGCCAGCAGCCAAGGTGTCCAGGGGATCAATCAGCCCCAGCATTTT; CDR3: CASSQGVQGINQPQHF
D: NA; V: TRBV14; J: TRBJ1-6; size: NA; DNA: TGTGCCAGCAGCCTTGTGGGGGGTTCACCCCTCCACTTT; CDR3: CASSLVGGSPLHF
D: NA; V: TRBV12-1; J: TRBJ2-6; size: NA; DNA: TGTGCCAGCAGCGACTGCATATTTGGGGCCAACGTCCTGACTTTC; CDR3: CASSDCIFGANVLTF
D: NA; V: TRBV6-5; J: TRBJ2-7; size: NA; DNA: TGTGCCAGCAGCTATGGCGGGACCGCGCGCGAGCAGTACTTC; CDR3: CASSYGGTAREQYF
D: NA; V: TRBV18; J: TRBJ2-7; size: NA; DNA: TGTGCCAGCTCACCGCGTGAACTGAGCTCCTACGAGCAGTACTTC; CDR3: CASSPRELSSYEQYF
D: NA; V: TRBV2; J: TRBJ1-3; size: few; DNA: TGTGCCAGAGGACAGACCTCTGGAAACACCATATATTTT; CDR3: CARGQTSGNTIYF
D: TRBD1; V: TRBV9; J: TRBJ1-4; size: NA; DNA: TGTGCCAGCAGCGGTGGGGACAGGCCCGAGGGGAAACTGTTTTTT; CDR3: CASSGGDRPEGKLFF
D: NA; V: TRBV11-2; J: TRBJ1-3; size: NA; DNA: TGTGCCAGCAGCCTACCTTGGGGCCGCTCTGGAAACACCATATATTTT; CDR3: CASSLPWGRSGNTIYF
D: NA; V: TRBV7-6; J: TRBJ2-1; size: NA; DNA: TGTGCCAGCAGCTTAGTCCTTAACAATGAGCAGTTCTTC; CDR3: CASSLVLNNEQFF
D: TRBD1; V: TRBV27; J: TRBJ2-2; size: NA; DNA: TGTGCCAGCAGGCATCGGACAGGGAACACCGGGGAGCTGTTTTTT; CDR3: CASRHRTGNTGELFF
D: TRBD1; V: TRBV7-2; J: TRBJ1-1; size: NA; DNA: TGTGCCAGCAGCTTAGGGACAGGGGGCTGGAGCACTGAAGCTTTCTTT; CDR3: CASSLGTGGWSTEAFF
D: NA; V: TRBV5-1; J: TRBJ1-3; size: NA; DNA: TGCGCCAGCAGCTTGGGATCTACGAGGATCTCTGGAAACACCATATATTTT; CDR3: CASSLGSTRISGNTIYF
D: TRBD1; V: TRBV7-2; J: TRBJ2-3; size: NA; DNA: TGTGCCAGCAGCTTAAGGACAGGGATCGATACGCAGTATTTT; CDR3: CASSLRTGIDTQYF
D: TRBD1; V: TRBV19; J: TRBJ1-5; size: NA; DNA: TGTGCCGCGAGGACAGGGGGCCACAATCAGCCCCAGCATTTT; CDR3: CAARTGGHNQPQHF
D: NA; V: TRBV14; J: TRBJ1-1; size: few; DNA: TGTGCCAGCAGCCATAGTAGGAACACTGAAGCTTTCTTT; CDR3: CASSHSRNTEAFF
D: NA; V: TRBV19; J: TRBJ2-7; size: NA; DNA: TGTGCCAGTAGTGACCGACGGAGTACTGGGCAGTACTTC; CDR3: CASSDRRSTGQYF
D: TRBD2; V: TRBV28; J: TRBJ2-7; size: NA; DNA: TGTGCCAGCAGTCTGGACCTAACGGGACGGGGGGATCCCTACGAGCAGTACTTC; CDR3: CASSLDLTGRGDPYEQYF
D: TRBD1; V: TRBV18; J: TRBJ1-2; size: NA; DNA: TGTGCCAGCTCACTACGGACAGGGGAAGATGGCTACACCTTC; CDR3: CASSLRTGEDGYTF
D: TRBD2; V: TRBV19; J: TRBJ2-2; size: NA; DNA: TGTGCCAGTAAGACTAGCGGGAGGACCGGGGAGCTGTTTTTT; CDR3: CASKTSGRTGELFF
D: NA; V: TRBV4-1; J: TRBJ1-2; size: NA; DNA: TGCGCCAGCAGCCAAGTGCCCCAAGCCGGGACTACGAACTATGGCTACACCTTC; CDR3: CASSQVPQAGTTNYGYTF
D: NA; V: TRBV6-1; J: TRBJ2-5; size: once; DNA: TGTGCCCGGGTGGTTGAGCGAGGGCAAGAGACCCAGTACTTC; CDR3: CARVVERGQETQYF
D: TRBD1; V: TRBV7-2; J: TRBJ2-2; size: NA; DNA: TGTGCCAGCAGCTTAGGGTTGGGACAGCCCTACAGGGGCGGGGAGCTGTTTTTT; CDR3: CASSLGLGQPYRGGELFF
D: NA; V: TRBV11-2; J: TRBJ2-3; size: NA; DNA: TGTGCCAGCAGCTTTAGGCTGCCGCAGGGGAGAGTAGGAGATACGCAGTATTTT; CDR3: CASSFRLPQGRVGDTQYF
D: NA; V: TRBV25-1; J: TRBJ1-6; size: NA; DNA: TGTGCCAGCAGTGGACAGTTACCTTCACCCCTCCACTTT; CDR3: CASSGQLPSPLHF
D: TRBD2; V: TRBV6-4; J: TRBJ2-1; size: many; DNA: TGTGCCAGCAGTGACTCCCAGCGGGGGGATCACAATGAGCAGTTCTTC; CDR3: CASSDSQRGDHNEQFF
D: TRBD1; V: TRBV19; J: TRBJ1-2; size: NA; DNA: TGTGCCAGTAGTCAACACCCCCGACAGGGGGCTGCCCCGGGCTATGGCTACACCTTC; CDR3: CASSQHPRQGAAPGYGYTF
D: NA; V: TRBV5-3; J: TRBJ1-2; size: NA; DNA: TGTGCCAGAAGGAAAGGAGGTAACTATGGCTACACCTTC; CDR3: CARRKGGNYGYTF
D: TRBD2; V: TRBV10-2; J: TRBJ2-3; size: NA; DNA: TGCGCCAGCAGTGGTCTCGCGGGGGGCCGCCCTTCCACAGATACGCAGTATTTT; CDR3: CASSGLAGGRPSTDTQYF
D: NA; V: TRBV19; J: TRBJ2-1; size: NA; DNA: TGTGCCAGTAGAGTCCCTCGCGCCAATGAGCAGTTCTTC; CDR3: CASRVPRANEQFF
D: TRBD1; V: TRBV4-1; J: TRBJ2-1; size: once; DNA: TGCGCCAGCAGCCAACCAGCTGGACAGGCACGGAATGAGCAGTTCTTC; CDR3: CASSQPAGQARNEQFF
D: NA; V: TRBV19; J: TRBJ2-2; size: NA; DNA: TGTGCCAGTAGAAGGTCCGGCGGGGAGGCCGGGGAGCTGTTTTTT; CDR3: CASRRSGGEAGELFF
D: NA; V: TRBV7-3; J: TRBJ1-1; size: NA; DNA: TGTGCCAGCAGCTCCACCCCGACAGGGAACACTGAAGCTTTCTTT; CDR3: CASSSTPTGNTEAFF
D: NA; V: TRBV18; J: TRBJ1-4; size: once; DNA: TGTGCCAGCTCACCACCGAGCAGCGGCTTCAATGAAAAACTGTTTTTT; CDR3: CASSPPSSGFNEKLFF
D: NA; V: TRBV5-5; J: TRBJ2-1; size: NA; DNA: TGTGCCAGCAGCTTACTCCGCCATTGGTTCTTC; CDR3: CASSLLRHWFF
D: TRBD2; V: TRBV6-1; J: TRBJ2-5; size: NA; DNA: TGTGCCAGCACGGGGTGGAGCGGGGAGAGGGAGACCCAGTACTTC; CDR3: CASTGWSGERETQYF
D: NA; V: TRBV7-9; J: TRBJ2-7; size: NA; DNA: TGTGCCAGCAGCCGGGACTTAATCGACGAGCAGTACTTC; CDR3: CASSRDLIDEQYF
D: TRBD2; V: TRBV7-6; J: TRBJ2-1; size: once; DNA: TGTGCCAGCAGCGCCCGACTAGCGGGGGCCGGGAATGAGCAGTTCTTC; CDR3: CASSARLAGAGNEQFF
D: NA; V: TRBV9; J: TRBJ2-1; size: NA; DNA: TGTGCCAGCAGCGCCGATACCGGGGGTTACAATGAGCAGTTCTTC; CDR3: CASSADTGGYNEQFF
D: NA; V: TRBV20-1; J: TRBJ1-2; size: once; DNA: TGCAGTGCGGCGGAGGGATTGGGCTACACCTTC; CDR3: CSAAEGLGYTF